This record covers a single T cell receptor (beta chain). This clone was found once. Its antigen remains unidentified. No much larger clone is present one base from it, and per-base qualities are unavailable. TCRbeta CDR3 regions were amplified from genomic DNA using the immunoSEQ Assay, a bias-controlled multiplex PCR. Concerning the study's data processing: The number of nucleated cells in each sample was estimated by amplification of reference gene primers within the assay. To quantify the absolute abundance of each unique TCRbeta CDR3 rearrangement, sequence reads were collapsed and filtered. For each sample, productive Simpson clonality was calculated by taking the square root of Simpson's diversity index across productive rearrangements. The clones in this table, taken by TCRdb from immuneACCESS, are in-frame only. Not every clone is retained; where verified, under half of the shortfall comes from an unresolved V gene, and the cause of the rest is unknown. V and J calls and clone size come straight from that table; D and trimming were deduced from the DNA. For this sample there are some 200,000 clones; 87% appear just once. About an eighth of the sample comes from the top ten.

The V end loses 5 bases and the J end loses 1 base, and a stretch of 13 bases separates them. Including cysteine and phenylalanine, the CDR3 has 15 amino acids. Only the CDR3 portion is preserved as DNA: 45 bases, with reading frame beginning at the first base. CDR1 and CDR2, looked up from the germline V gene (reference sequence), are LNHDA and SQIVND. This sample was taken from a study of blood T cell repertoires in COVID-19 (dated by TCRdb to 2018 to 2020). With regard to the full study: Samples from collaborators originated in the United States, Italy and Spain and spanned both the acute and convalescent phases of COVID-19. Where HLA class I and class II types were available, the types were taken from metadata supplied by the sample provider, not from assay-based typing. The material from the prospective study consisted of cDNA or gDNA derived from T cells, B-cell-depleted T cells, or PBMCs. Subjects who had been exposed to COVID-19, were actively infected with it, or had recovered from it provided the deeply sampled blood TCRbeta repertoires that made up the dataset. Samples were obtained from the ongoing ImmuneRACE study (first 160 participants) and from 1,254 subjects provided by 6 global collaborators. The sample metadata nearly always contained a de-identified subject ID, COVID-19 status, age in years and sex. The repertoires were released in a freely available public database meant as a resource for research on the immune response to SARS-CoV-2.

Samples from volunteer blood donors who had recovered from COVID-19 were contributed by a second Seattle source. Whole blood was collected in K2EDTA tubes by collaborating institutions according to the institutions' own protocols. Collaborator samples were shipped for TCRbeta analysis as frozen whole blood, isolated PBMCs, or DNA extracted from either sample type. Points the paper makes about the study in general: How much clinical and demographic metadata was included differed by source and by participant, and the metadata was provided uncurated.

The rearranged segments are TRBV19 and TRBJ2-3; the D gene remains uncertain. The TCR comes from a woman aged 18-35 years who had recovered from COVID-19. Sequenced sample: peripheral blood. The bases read TGTGCCAGTAGTGTCCAGCAGCTAGGCACAGATACGCAGTATTTT. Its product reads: CASSVQQLGTDTQYF.